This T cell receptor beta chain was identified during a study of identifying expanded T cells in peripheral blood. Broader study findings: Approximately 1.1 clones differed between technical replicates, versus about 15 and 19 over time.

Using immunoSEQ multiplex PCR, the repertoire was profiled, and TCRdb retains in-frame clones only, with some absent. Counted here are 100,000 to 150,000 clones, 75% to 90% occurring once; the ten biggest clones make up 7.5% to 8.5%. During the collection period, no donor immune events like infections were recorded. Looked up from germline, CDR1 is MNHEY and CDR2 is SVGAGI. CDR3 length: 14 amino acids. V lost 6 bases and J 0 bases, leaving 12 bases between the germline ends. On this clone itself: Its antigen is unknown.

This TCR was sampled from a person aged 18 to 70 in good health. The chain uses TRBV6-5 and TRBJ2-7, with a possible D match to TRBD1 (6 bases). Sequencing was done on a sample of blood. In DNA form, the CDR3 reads TGTGCCAGCAGCCGCGACAGGAGCTCCTACGAGCAGTACTTC. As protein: CASSRDRSSYEQYF.